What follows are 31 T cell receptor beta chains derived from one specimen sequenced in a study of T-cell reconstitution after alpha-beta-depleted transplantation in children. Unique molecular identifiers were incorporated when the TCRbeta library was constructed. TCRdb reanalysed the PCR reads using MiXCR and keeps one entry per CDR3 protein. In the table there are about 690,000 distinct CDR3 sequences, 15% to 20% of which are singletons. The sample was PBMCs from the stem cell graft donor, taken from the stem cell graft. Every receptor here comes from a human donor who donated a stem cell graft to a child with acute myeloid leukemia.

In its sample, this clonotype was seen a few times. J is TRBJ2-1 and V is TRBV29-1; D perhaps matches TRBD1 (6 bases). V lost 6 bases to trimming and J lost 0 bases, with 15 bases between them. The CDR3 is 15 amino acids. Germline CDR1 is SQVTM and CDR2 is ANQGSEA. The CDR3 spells CSVVTGWSSYNEQFF. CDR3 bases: TGCAGCGTCGTGACAGGTTGGAGCTCCTACAATGAGCAGTTCTTC.

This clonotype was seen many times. Here the CDR3 DNA reads TGTGCCAGCAGCTTAATTAGGGGATCTACCGGGGAGCTGTTTTTT. It yields the protein CASSLIRGSTGELFF. This sequence joins TRBV7-2 and TRBJ2-2; D might be TRBD1 (5 bases). This CDR3 is 15 amino acids long. The germline V gene encodes CDR1 SGHTA and CDR2 FQGNSA. V dropped 2 bases and J dropped 5 bases, with 12 bases sitting between them.

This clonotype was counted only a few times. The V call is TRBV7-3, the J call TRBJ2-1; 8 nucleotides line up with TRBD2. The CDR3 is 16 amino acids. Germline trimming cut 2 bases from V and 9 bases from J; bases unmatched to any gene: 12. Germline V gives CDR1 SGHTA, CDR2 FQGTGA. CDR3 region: CASSLWAQAGVTEQFF. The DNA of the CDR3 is TGTGCCAGCAGCTTATGGGCGCAAGCGGGGGTTACTGAGCAGTTCTTC.

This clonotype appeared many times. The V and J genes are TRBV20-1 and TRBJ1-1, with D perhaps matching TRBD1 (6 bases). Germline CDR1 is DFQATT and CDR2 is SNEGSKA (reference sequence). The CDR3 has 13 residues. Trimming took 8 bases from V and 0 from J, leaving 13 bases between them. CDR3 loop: CSPQGLMNTEAFF. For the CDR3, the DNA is TGCAGTCCACAGGGTCTGATGAACACTGAAGCTTTCTTT.

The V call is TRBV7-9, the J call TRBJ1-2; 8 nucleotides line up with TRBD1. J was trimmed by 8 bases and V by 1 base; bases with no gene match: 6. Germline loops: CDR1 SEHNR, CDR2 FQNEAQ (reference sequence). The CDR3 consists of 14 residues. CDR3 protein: CASSLGTGKMGYTF. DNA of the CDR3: TGTGCCAGCAGCTTAGGGACAGGGAAAATGGGCTACACCTTC.

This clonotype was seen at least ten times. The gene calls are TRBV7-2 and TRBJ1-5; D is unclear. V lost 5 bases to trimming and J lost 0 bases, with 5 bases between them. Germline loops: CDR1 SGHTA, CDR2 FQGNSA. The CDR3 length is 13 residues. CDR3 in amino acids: CASSAYSNQPQHF. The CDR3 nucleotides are TGTGCCAGCAGCGCGTATAGCAATCAGCCCCAGCATTTT.

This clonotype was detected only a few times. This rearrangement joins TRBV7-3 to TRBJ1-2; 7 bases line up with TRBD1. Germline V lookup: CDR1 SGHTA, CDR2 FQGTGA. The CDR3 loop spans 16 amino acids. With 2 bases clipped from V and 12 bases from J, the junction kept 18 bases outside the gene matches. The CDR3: CASSLQGTRRTGGDTF. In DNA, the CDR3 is TGTGCCAGCAGCTTACAAGGTACGAGGCGGACAGGCGGTGACACCTTC.

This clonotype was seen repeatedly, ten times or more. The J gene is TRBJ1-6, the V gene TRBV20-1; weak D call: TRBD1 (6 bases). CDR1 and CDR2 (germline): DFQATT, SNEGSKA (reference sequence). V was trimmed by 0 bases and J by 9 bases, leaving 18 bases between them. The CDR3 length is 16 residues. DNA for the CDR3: TGCAGTGCTAGAGAACCTCGAGGGGGGAGCGGTTCACCCCTCCACTTT. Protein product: CSAREPRGGSGSPLHF.

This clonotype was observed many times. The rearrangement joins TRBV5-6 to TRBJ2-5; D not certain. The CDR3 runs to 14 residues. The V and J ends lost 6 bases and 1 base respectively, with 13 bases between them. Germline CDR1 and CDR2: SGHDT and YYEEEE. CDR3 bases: TGTGCCAGCACCCGCGACTTCGGCCAAGAGACCCAGTACTTC. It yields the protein CASTRDFGQETQYF.

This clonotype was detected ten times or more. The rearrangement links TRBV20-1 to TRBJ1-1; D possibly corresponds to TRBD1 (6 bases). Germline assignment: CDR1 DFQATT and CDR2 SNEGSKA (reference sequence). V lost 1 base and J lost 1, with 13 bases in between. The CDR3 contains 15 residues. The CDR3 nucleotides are TGCAGTGCTAGAGGGGGGGGGCGACGGAACACTGAAGCTTTCTTT. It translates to CSARGGGRRNTEAFF.

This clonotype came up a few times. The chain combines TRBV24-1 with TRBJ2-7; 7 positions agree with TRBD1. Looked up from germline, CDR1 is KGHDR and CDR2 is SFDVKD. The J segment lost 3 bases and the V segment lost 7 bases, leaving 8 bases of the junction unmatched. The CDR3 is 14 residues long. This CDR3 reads CATSGGAGGYEQYF. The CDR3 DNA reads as TGTGCCACCAGCGGCGGCGCAGGGGGCTACGAGCAGTACTTC.

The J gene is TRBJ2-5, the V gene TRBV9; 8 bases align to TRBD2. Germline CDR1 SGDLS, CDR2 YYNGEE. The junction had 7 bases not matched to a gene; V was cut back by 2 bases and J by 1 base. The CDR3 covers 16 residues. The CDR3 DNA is TGTGCCAGCAGCGTGAGTGGCGGGGGGATCCAAGAGACCCAGTACTTC. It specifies CASSVSGGGIQETQYF.

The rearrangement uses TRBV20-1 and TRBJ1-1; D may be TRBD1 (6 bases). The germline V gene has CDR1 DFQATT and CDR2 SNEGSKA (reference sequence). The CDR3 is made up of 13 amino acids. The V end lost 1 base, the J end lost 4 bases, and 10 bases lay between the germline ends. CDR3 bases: TGCAGTGCTAGAGGGACAGTGGGCACTGAAGCTTTCTTT. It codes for CSARGTVGTEAFF.

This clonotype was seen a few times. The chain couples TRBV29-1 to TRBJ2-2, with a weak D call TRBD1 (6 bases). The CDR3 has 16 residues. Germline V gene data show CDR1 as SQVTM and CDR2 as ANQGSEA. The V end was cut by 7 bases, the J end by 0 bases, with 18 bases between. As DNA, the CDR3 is TGCAGCGCCCTGGGGGCAGTGGTCGCGAACACCGGGGAGCTGTTTTTT. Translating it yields CSALGAVVANTGELFF.

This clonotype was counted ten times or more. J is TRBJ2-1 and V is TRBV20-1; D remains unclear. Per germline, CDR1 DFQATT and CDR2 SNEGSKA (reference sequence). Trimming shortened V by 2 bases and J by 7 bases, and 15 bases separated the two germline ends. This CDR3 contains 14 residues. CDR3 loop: CSARRGQERNEQFF. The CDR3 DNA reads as TGCAGTGCTAGACGAGGTCAGGAGAGGAATGAGCAGTTCTTC.

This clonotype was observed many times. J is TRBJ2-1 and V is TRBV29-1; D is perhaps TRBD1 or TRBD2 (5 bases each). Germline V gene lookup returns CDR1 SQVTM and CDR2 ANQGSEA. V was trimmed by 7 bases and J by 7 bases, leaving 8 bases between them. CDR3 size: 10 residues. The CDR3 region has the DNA TGCAGCGGAGGGGAAAATGAGCAGTTCTTC. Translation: CSGGENEQFF.

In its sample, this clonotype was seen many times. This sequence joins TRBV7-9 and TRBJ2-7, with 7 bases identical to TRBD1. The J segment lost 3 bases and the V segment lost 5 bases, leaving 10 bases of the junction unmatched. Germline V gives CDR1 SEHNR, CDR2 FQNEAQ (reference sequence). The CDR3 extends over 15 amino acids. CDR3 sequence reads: CASSPQERTGYEQYV. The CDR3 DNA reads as TGTGCCAGCAGCCCCCAAGAACGGACAGGCTACGAGCAGTACGTC.

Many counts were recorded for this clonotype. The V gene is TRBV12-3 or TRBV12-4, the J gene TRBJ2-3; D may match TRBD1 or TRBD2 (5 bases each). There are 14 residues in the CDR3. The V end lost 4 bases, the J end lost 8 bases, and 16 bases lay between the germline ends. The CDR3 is CASSSGTGTGTQYF. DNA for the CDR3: TGTGCCAGCAGTTCGGGAACAGGAACGGGTACGCAGTATTTT.

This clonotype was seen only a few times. The CDR3 DNA follows: TGTGCCAGCAGCTTAGCGCGGGGGGCGTCCCATGAGCAGTTCTTC. This translates into CASSLARGASHEQFF. V gene TRBV7-2 combines with J gene TRBJ2-1, with 8 nucleotides matching TRBD2. J gave up 8 bases and V 0 bases, and 6 bases lay outside the gene matches. The CDR3 sequence is 15 residues long. Germline V gene sequence: CDR1 SGHTA, CDR2 FQGNSA.

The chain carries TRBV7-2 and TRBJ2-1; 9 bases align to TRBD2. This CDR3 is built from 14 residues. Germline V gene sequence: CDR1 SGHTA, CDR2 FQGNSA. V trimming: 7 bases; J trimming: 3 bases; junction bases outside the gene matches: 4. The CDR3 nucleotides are TGTGCCAGCACCGTAGCGGGGGACTACAATGAGCAGTTCTTC. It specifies CASTVAGDYNEQFF.

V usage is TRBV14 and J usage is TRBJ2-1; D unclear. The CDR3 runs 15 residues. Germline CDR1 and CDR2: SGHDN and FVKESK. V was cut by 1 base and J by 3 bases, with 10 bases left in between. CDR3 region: CASSQGGYYYNEQFF. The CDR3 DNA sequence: TGTGCCAGCAGCCAAGGAGGCTACTACTACAATGAGCAGTTCTTC.

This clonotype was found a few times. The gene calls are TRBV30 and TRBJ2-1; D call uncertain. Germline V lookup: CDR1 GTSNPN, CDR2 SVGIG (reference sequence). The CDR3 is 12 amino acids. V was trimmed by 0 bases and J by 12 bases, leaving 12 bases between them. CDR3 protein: CAWSVSSGVQFF. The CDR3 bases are TGTGCCTGGAGTGTTTCCTCCGGAGTGCAGTTCTTC. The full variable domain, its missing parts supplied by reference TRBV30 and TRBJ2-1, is SQTIHQWPATLVQPVGSPLSLECTVEGTSNPNLYWYRQAAGRGLQLLFYSVGIGQISSEVPQNLSASRPQDRQFILSSKKLLLSDSGFYLCAWSVSSGVQFFGPGTRLTVL.

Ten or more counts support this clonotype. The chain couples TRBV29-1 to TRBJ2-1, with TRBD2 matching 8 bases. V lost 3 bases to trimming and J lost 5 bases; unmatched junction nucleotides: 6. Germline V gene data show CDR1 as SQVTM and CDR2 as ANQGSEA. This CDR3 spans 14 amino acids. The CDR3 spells CSVDEAGANNEQFF. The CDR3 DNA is TGCAGCGTTGACGAAGCGGGGGCCAACAATGAGCAGTTCTTC.

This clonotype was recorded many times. DNA of the CDR3: TGTGCCAGCAGTTTATCGGGACAGTTAGATCAGCCCCAGCATTTT. Residues: CASSLSGQLDQPQHF. The chain is built from TRBV12-3 or TRBV12-4 and TRBJ1-5; 7 bases agree with TRBD1. V shed 2 bases, J shed 5 bases, and the junction held 6 bases outside the gene matches. CDR3 length: 15 residues.

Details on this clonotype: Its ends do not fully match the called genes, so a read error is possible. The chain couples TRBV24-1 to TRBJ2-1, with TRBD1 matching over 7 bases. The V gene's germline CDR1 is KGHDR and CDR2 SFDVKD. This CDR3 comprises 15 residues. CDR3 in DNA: TGTGCCACCAGTGATTTGGACCTCACAGGGGACCACTGGTTTTTC. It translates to CATSDLDLTGDHWFF.

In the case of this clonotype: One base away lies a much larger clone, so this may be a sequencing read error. CDR3 coding DNA: TGCAGTGCTTTACGCTACAATGAGCAGCTCTTC. This encodes CSALRYNEQLF. The genes are TRBV20-1 and TRBJ2-1; the D is unclear. This CDR3 region has 11 residues. Germline CDR1 and CDR2: DFQATT and SNEGSKA (reference sequence).

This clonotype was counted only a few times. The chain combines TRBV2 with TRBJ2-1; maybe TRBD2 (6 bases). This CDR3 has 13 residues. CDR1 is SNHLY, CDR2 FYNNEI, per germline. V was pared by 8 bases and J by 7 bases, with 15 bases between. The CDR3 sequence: CASPVGGRNEQFF. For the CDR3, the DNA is TGTGCCAGCCCCGTCGGAGGGAGGAATGAGCAGTTCTTC. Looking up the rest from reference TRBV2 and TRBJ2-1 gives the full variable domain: EPEVTQTPSHQVTQMGQEVILRCVPISNHLYFYWYRQILGQKVEFLVSFYNNEISEKSEIFDDQFSVERPDGSNFTLKIRSTKLEDSAMYFCASPVGGRNEQFFGPGTRLTVL.

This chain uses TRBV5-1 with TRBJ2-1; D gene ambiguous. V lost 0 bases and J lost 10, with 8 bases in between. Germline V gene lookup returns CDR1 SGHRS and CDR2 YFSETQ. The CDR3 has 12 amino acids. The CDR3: CASSLGSREQFF. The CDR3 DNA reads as TGCGCCAGCAGCTTGGGGTCGCGAGAGCAGTTCTTC.

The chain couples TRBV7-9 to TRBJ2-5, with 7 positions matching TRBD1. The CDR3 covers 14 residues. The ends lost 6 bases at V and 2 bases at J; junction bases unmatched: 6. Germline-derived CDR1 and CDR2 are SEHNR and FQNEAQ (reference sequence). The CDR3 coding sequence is TGTGCCAGCAGGTCTTGGACAGGACAAGAGACCCAGTACTTC. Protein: CASRSWTGQETQYF.

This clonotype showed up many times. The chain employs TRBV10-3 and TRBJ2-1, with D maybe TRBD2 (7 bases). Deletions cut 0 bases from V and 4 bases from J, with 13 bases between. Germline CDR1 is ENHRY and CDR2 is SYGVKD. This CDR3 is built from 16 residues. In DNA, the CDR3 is TGTGCCATCAGTGAGTCGCGGGGGCTAGAATACAATGAGCAGTTCTTC. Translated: CAISESRGLEYNEQFF.

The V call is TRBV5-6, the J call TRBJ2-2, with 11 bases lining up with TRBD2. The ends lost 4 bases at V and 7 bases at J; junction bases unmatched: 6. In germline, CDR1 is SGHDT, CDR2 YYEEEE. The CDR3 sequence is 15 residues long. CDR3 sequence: CASSRLAGLVGELFF. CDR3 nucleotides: TGTGCCAGCAGCAGACTAGCGGGGCTTGTCGGGGAGCTGTTTTTT.